This T cell receptor (beta chain) was identified in a study of T cells in Graves' hyperthyroidism and ophthalmopathy. Extraction of PBMCs used 9 to 10 ml of fresh peripheral blood. The source material, RNA transcripts, was used to amplify TCR beta CDR3 regions. TCR CDR3 underwent first-round RT-PCR with the HTBI primer set. TCRdb analysed the multiplex PCR reads with MiXCR anew, one entry per CDR3 protein. Among more than 300,000 distinct CDR3 sequences listed, around a sixth were seen once. The CDR3 loop spans 14 amino acids. The germline CDR1 and CDR2 sequences are SNHLY and FYNNEI. The V and J ends lost 6 bases and 2 bases, in that order; junction bases with no gene match: 2. This clonotype came up many times. Its cognate antigen is unknown. Regarding the study as a whole: A 13 V-J signature model discriminated ophthalmopathy versus stable hyperthyroidism.

The specimen was blood. This chain joins TRBV2 and TRBJ2-2; TRBD1 matches at 8 bases. The TCR originated in a man younger than 30 with Graves' ophthalmopathy. The CDR3 nucleotides read TGTGCCAGCAGGGACAGGGTTAACACCGGGGAGCTGTTTTTT. Its protein is CASRDRVNTGELFF.